This TCR beta chain came from a study of tissue T cells after allogeneic stem cell transplantation. Study findings and constraints: Blood and spleen captured only part of the tissue TCR repertoire.

Details on this clone: What it binds is unknown.

Survey-depth TCRbeta CDR3 sequencing reported V/J genes and productive frequencies. Repertoires were generated with immunoSEQ multiplex PCR, while TCRdb's copy carries only in-frame clones and drops some. Found here are fewer than 30,000 clones, less than 85% of them singletons; the top ten hold over 6%. Germline V gene lookup returns CDR1 SGHTS and CDR2 YDEGEE. CDR3 length: 14 residues. The V end lost 3 bases, the J end lost 3 bases, and 12 bases lay between the germline ends. This clonotype originated in a female donor older than 55 with lung cancer. The chain recombines TRBV5-8 with TRBJ1-2, with D perhaps TRBD1 (6 bases). Source: tissue from the ileum, taken at autopsy. Here the CDR3 reads CASSSQGGDYGYTF. As DNA, the CDR3 is TGTGCCAGCAGCTCACAGGGAGGGGACTATGGCTACACCTTC.